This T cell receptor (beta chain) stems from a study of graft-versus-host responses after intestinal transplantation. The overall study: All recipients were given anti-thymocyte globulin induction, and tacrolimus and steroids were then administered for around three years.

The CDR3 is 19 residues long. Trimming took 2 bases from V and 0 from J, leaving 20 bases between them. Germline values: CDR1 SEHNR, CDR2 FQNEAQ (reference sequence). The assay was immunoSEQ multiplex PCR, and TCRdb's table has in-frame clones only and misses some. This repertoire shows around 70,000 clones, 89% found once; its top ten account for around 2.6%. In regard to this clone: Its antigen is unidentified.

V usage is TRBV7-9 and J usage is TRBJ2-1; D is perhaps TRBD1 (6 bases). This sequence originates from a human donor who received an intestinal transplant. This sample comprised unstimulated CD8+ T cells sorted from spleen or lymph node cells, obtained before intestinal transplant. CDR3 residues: CASSLKGTSDVSSYNEQFF. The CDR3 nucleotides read TGTGCCAGCAGCTTAAAGGGGACATCGGACGTCAGCTCCTACAATGAGCAGTTCTTC.